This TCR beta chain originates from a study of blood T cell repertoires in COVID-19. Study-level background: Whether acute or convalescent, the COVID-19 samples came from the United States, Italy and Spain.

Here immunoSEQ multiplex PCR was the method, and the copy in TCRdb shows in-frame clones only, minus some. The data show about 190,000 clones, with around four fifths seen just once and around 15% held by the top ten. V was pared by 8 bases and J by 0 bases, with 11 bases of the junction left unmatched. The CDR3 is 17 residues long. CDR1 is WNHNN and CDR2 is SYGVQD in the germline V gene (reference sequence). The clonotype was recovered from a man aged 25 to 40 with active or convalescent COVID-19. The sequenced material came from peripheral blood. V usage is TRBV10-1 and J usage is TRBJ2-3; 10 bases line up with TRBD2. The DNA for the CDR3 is TGCGCCAGCTGCCCCGTACTAGCGGGGTCTAGCACAGATACGCAGTATTTT. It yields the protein CASCPVLAGSSTDTQYF.